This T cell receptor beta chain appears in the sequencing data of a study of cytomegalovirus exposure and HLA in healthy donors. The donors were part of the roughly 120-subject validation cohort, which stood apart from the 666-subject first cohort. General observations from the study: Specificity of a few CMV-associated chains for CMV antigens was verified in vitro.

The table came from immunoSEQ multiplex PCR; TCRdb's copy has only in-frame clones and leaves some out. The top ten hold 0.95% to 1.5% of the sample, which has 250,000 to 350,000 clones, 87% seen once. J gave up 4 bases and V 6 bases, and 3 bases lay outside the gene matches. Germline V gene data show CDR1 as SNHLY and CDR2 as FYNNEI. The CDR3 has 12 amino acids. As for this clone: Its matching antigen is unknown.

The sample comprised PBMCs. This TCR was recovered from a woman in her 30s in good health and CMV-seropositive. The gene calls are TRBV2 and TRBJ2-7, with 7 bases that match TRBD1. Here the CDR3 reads CASRTGSYEQYF. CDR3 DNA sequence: TGTGCCAGCAGGACAGGGAGTTACGAGCAGTACTTC.